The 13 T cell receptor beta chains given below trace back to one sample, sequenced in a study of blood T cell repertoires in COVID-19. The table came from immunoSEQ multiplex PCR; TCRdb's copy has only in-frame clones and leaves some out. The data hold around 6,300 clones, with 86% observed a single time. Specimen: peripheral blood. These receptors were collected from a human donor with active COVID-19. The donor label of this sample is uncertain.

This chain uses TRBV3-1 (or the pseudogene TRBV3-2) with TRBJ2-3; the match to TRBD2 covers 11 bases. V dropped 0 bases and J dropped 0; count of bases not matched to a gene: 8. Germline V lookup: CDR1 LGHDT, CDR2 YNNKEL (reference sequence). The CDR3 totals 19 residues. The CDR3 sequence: CASSQELRTSGSSTDTQYF. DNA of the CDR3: TGTGCCAGCAGCCAAGAATTAAGAACTAGCGGGAGTAGCACAGATACGCAGTATTTT.

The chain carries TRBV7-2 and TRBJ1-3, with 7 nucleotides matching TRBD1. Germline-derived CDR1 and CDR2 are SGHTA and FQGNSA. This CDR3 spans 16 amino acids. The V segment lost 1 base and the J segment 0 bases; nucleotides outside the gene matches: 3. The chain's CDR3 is CASSLGAGGSGNTIYF. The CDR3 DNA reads TGTGCCAGCAGCTTAGGGGCAGGGGGCTCTGGAAACACCATATATTTT. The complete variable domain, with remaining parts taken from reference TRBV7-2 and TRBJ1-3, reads GAGVSQSPSNKVTEKGKDVELRCDPISGHTALYWYRQSLGQGLEFLIYFQGNSAPDKSGLPSDRFSAERTGGSVSTLTIQRTQQEDSAVYLCASSLGAGGSGNTIYFGEGSWLTVV.

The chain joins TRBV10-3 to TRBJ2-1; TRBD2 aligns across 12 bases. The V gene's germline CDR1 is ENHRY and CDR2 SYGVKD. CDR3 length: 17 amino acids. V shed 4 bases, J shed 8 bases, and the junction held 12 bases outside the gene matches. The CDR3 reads CAISGPLTSGRKDEQFF. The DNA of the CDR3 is TGTGCCATCAGTGGTCCTCTGACTAGCGGGAGAAAGGATGAGCAGTTCTTC.

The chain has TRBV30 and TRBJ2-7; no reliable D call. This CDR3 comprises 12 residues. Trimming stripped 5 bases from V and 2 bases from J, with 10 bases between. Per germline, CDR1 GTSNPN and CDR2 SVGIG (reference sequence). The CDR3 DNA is TGTGCCTGGGGGCTCAGAACCTACGAGCAGTACTTC. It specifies CAWGLRTYEQYF.

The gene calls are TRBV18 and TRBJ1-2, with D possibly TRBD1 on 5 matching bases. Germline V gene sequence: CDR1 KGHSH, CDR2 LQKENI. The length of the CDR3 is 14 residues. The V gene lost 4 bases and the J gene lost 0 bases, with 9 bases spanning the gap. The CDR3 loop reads CASSRAGANYGYTF. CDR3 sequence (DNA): TGTGCCAGCTCACGAGCGGGGGCTAACTATGGCTACACCTTC. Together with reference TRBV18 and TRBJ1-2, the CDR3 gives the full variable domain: NAGVMQNPRHLVRRRGQEARLRCSPMKGHSHVYWYRQLPEEGLKFMVYLQKENIIDESGMPKERFSAEFPKEGPSILRIQQVVRGDSAAYFCASSRAGANYGYTFGSGTRLTVV.

The CDR3 here is CAWSRGRTEAFF. The CDR3 DNA sequence: TGTGCCTGGAGTAGAGGGCGGACTGAAGCTTTCTTT. The rearrangement uses TRBV30 and TRBJ1-1, with unresolved D. The CDR3 extends over 12 amino acids. Trimming stripped 2 bases from V and 5 bases from J, with 9 bases between. CDR1 and CDR2 from the germline V gene are GTSNPN and SVGIG (reference sequence).

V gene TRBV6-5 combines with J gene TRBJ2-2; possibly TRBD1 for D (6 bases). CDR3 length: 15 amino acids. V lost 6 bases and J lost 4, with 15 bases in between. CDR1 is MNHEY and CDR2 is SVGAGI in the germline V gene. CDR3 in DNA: TGTGCCAGCAGCAAGCAGGGGCGCGTCACCGGGGAGCTGTTTTTT. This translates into CASSKQGRVTGELFF.

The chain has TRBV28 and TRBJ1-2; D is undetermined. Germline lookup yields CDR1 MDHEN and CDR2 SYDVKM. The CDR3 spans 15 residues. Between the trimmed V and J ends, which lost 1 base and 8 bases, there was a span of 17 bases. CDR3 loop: CASSLYKGGFGGYTF. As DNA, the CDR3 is TGTGCCAGCAGTTTATATAAGGGCGGGTTCGGGGGCTACACCTTC.

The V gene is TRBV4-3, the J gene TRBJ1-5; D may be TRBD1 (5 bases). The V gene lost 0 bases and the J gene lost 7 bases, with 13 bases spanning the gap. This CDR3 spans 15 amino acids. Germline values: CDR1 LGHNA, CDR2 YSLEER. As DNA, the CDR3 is TGCGCCAGCAGCCAAGATAAGGAGGGGTCCCAGCCCCAGCATTTT. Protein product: CASSQDKEGSQPQHF.

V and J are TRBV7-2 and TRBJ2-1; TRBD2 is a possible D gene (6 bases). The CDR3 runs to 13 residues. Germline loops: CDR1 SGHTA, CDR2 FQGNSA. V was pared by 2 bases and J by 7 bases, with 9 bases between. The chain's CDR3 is CASSLHRGNEQFF. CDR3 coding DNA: TGTGCCAGCAGCTTACATCGGGGGAATGAGCAGTTCTTC.

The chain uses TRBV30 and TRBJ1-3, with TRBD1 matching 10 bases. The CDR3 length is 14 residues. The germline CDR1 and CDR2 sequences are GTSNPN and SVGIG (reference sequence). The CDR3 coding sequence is TGTGCGGGGGGACAGGGGAATTCCGGAAACACCATATATTTT. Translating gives CAGGQGNSGNTIYF.

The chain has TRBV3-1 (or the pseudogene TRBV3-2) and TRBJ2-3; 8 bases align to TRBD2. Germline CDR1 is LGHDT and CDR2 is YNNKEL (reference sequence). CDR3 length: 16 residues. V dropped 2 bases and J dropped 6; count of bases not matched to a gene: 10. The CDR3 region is CASSQRASGSLDTQYF. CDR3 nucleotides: TGTGCCAGCAGCCAAAGGGCTAGCGGGTCTCTGGATACGCAGTATTTT.

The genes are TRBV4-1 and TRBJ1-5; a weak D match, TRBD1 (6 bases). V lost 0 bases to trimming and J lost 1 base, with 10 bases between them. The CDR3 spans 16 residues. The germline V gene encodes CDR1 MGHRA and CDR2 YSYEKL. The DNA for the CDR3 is TGCGCCAGCAGCCAAGATCCCAGGGGAAGCAATCAGCCCCAGCATTTT. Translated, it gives CASSQDPRGSNQPQHF.